This TCR beta chain emerged from a study of T cell changes during pregnancy in multiple sclerosis. Generated by immunoSEQ multiplex PCR, the TCRdb table keeps only in-frame clones and is missing some. The data contain around 62,000 clones, 80% to 90% of them seen just once; the ten biggest clones take up about 2.5%. The CDR3 contains 15 residues. Trimming pared 6 bases from V and 0 bases from J, leaving 13 bases between. CDR1 SGHNT and CDR2 YENEEA come from the germline V gene. The chain combines TRBV11-3 with TRBJ2-3; the D gene is possibly TRBD2 (6 bases). Here the sequenced sample was peripheral blood, taken in the first trimester of pregnancy. The sequence derives from a female donor with multiple sclerosis, enrolled in a pregnancy study. For the CDR3, the DNA is TGTGCCAGCAGTTCTGGCGGGACTAGCACAGATACGCAGTATTTT. It encodes CASSSGGTSTDTQYF.